Below, 27 T cell receptor beta chains from the same sample are listed, as sequenced in a study of shared T cell receptors in the human thymus. Method: immunoSEQ multiplex PCR; TCRdb's copy keeps in-frame clones and lacks some. Of 550,000 to 800,000 clones in the sample, over 75% are singletons; the top ten hold roughly 0.01%. In addition, the sample was reused for a study of human thymus T cells.

The specimen sequenced was thymocytes. The receptor set was obtained from a girl under two years old with a congenital heart defect.

The chain joins TRBV14 to TRBJ2-7, with a tentative D call TRBD1 (5 bases). Trimming stripped 1 base from V and 3 bases from J, with 19 bases between. CDR3 size: 17 residues. CDR1 SGHDN and CDR2 FVKESK come from the germline V gene. CDR3 loop: CASSQGRSSQGHYEQYF. CDR3 nucleotides: TGTGCCAGCAGCCAAGGGCGTTCAAGCCAGGGCCACTACGAGCAGTACTTC.

This clone occurred once. The chain uses TRBV2 and TRBJ2-5, with 7 bases lining up with TRBD2. The CDR3 loop spans 14 amino acids. Germline values: CDR1 SNHLY, CDR2 FYNNEI. After removal of 2 bases from V and 5 bases from J, the junction contained 5 bases not matched to a gene. CDR3: CASSESGGWETQYF. CDR3 DNA sequence: TGTGCCAGCAGTGAATCGGGGGGTTGGGAGACCCAGTACTTC. Supplemented by reference TRBV2 and TRBJ2-5, the full variable domain reads EPEVTQTPSHQVTQMGQEVILRCVPISNHLYFYWYRQILGQKVEFLVSFYNNEISEKSEIFDDQFSVERPDGSNFTLKIRSTKLEDSAMYFCASSESGGWETQYFGPGTRLLVL.

The chain is built from TRBV5-1 and TRBJ2-1; TRBD1 is a possible D gene (6 bases). The CDR3 covers 15 residues. Germline CDR1 SGHRS, CDR2 YFSETQ. Trimming took 2 bases from V and 0 from J, leaving 9 bases between them. CDR3 loop: CASSFEDSSYNEQFF. Here the CDR3 DNA reads TGCGCCAGCAGCTTTGAGGACAGCTCCTACAATGAGCAGTTCTTC. Full variable domain (outside the CDR3, taken from reference TRBV5-1 and TRBJ2-1): KAGVTQTPRYLIKTRGQQVTLSCSPISGHRSVSWYQQTPGQGLQFLFEYFSETQRNKGNFPGRFSGRQFSNSRSEMNVSTLELGDSALYLCASSFEDSSYNEQFFGPGTRLTVL.

This CDR3 reads CASSESRPTIMNTEAFF. In nucleotides, the CDR3 is TGTGCCAGCAGTGAAAGCAGGCCGACAATCATGAACACTGAAGCTTTCTTT. V gene TRBV6-1 combines with J gene TRBJ1-1; D remains unclear. The CDR3 is made up of 17 amino acids. CDR1 is MNHNS and CDR2 is SASEGT in the germline V gene. V was trimmed by 2 bases and J by 0 bases, leaving 16 bases between them.

The chain employs TRBV5-4 and TRBJ2-2; D may be TRBD1 (6 bases). Per germline, CDR1 SGHNT and CDR2 YYREEE (reference sequence). This CDR3 spans 17 amino acids. Trimming removed 0 bases from V and 2 bases from J, with 14 bases in between. CDR3 bases: TGTGCCAGCAGCTTGGGACGGGCAGGGACAAACACCGGGGAGCTGTTTTTT. This codes for CASSLGRAGTNTGELFF.

The table lists this clone with a few counts. CDR3 nucleotides: TGTGCCAGCAGTTTTAGGAAGGGTTGCGGGGGGGCCATCGACAATGAGCAGTTCTTC. It encodes CASSFRKGCGGAIDNEQFF. This rearrangement joins TRBV28 to TRBJ2-1; TRBD2 aligns across 9 bases. Trimming cost V 3 bases and J 5 bases; bases outside gene matches: 17. The CDR3 contains 19 residues. Germline V gives CDR1 MDHEN, CDR2 SYDVKM.

The gene calls are TRBV19 and TRBJ1-1, with D maybe TRBD1 (5 bases). V lost 8 bases and J 7 bases, leaving 23 bases between the germline ends. The CDR3 length is 15 residues. Germline assignment: CDR1 LNHDA and CDR2 SQIVND (reference sequence). The CDR3 DNA reads TGTGCCAGTCGTCCTCGGGGACGGGAGAACGGTGAAGCTTTCTTT. Translated: CASRPRGRENGEAFF.

The chain employs TRBV12-5 and TRBJ1-5; 8 bases match TRBD1. CDR1 LGHNT and CDR2 FRNRAP come from the germline V gene. The CDR3 spans 17 residues. Losses at the gene ends were 4 bases for V and 3 bases for J; bases not matched to a gene: 11. In nucleotides, the CDR3 is TGTGCTAGTGGTTCCGACTTCGGGACAGGCCCCAATCAGCCCCAGCATTTT. It translates to CASGSDFGTGPNQPQHF.

This clone was counted a single time. The chain has TRBV19 and TRBJ1-1; TRBD1 matches at 10 bases. Germline V lookup: CDR1 LNHDA, CDR2 SQIVND (reference sequence). V lost 5 bases, J lost 4 bases, and 13 bases stayed unmatched. This CDR3 comprises 17 residues. The CDR3 coding sequence is TGTGCCAGTAGTTTAACCGGGACAGGGGTGAAGGGCACTGAAGCTTTCTTT. Its translation is CASSLTGTGVKGTEAFF.

The J gene is TRBJ2-7, the V gene TRBV6-5, with D possibly being TRBD1 (6 bases). Germline CDR1 reads MNHEY; CDR2 reads SVGAGI. The CDR3 has 11 amino acids. V was pared by 6 bases and J by 7 bases, with 10 bases between. Here the CDR3 reads CASSDRLEQYF. In DNA, the CDR3 is TGTGCCAGCAGCGACAGGCTTGAGCAGTACTTC.

The chain combines TRBV29-1 with TRBJ1-1; D may be TRBD1 (5 bases). Germline lookup yields CDR1 SQVTM and CDR2 ANQGSEA. V lost 0 bases and J 1 base, leaving 12 bases between the germline ends. The CDR3 has 15 residues. The CDR3 bases are TGCAGCGTTGAAGATGGGGCCCATCAGAACACTGAAGCTTTCTTT. Amino acid sequence: CSVEDGAHQNTEAFF. The variable domain in full, with the rest retrieved from reference TRBV29-1 and TRBJ1-1, is SAVISQKPSRDICQRGTSLTIQCQVDSQVTMMFWYRQQPGQSLTLIATANQGSEATYESGFVIDKFPISRPNLTFSTLTVSNMSPEDSSIYLCSVEDGAHQNTEAFFGQGTRLTVV.

This chain links TRBV9 with TRBJ2-3; D might be TRBD1 (6 bases). The CDR3 is 17 amino acids. CDR1 is SGDLS, CDR2 YYNGEE, per germline. Trimming removed 3 bases at V and 3 bases at J, with 20 bases between. The CDR3 nucleotides are TGTGCCAGCAGCGCCTATAATACAGGGAGACGGACAGATACGCAGTATTTT. Protein product: CASSAYNTGRRTDTQYF.

The rearrangement links TRBV11-2 to TRBJ2-7; 13 bases agree with TRBD2. This CDR3 comprises 17 residues. The J segment lost 2 bases and the V segment lost 4 bases, leaving 8 bases of the junction unmatched. Per germline, CDR1 SGHAT and CDR2 FQNNGV. The CDR3 loop is CASSSPETSGGTYEQYF. The DNA for the CDR3 is TGTGCCAGCAGCTCCCCTGAGACTAGCGGGGGGACCTACGAGCAGTACTTC.

The J gene is TRBJ1-2, the V gene TRBV30; 9 bases align to TRBD1. Germline V CDR1 and CDR2: GTSNPN, SVGIG (reference sequence). CDR3 length: 14 residues. V gave up 4 bases and J gave up 3 bases; unmatched junction bases: 6. In DNA form, the CDR3 reads TGTGCCTGGAATTTCCGGGACAGGGACTATGGCTACACCTTC. The encoded protein is CAWNFRDRDYGYTF.

V and J are TRBV2 and TRBJ2-1; possible D gene TRBD1, 6 bases. The CDR3 has 12 amino acids. V lost 8 bases and J 6 bases, leaving 11 bases between the germline ends. Germline values: CDR1 SNHLY, CDR2 FYNNEI. CDR3 sequence: CASFRGGNEQFF. In DNA form, the CDR3 reads TGTGCCAGCTTCCGAGGGGGCAATGAGCAGTTCTTC. The full variable domain, its missing parts supplied by reference TRBV2 and TRBJ2-1, is EPEVTQTPSHQVTQMGQEVILRCVPISNHLYFYWYRQILGQKVEFLVSFYNNEISEKSEIFDDQFSVERPDGSNFTLKIRSTKLEDSAMYFCASFRGGNEQFFGPGTRLTVL.

CDR3 DNA: TGCGCCAGCAGCCCGCGAGGTGACGAGCAGTACTTC. Encoded protein: CASSPRGDEQYF. The V gene is TRBV5-1, the J gene TRBJ2-7; D is uncertain. V lost 4 bases and J lost 5, with 10 bases in between. This CDR3 region has 12 residues. Germline V CDR1 and CDR2: SGHRS, YFSETQ.

This chain connects TRBV5-5 to TRBJ2-7; D not certain. V lost 0 bases to trimming and J lost 1 base, with 8 bases between them. Germline V CDR1 and CDR2: SGHKS, YYEKEE (reference sequence). The CDR3 covers 14 residues. The DNA of the CDR3 is TGTGCCAGCAGCTTGGCAGGCGAATCCTACGAGCAGTACTTC. The encoded protein is CASSLAGESYEQYF.

V gene TRBV5-1 combines with J gene TRBJ2-3; 10 bases align to TRBD1. Germline values: CDR1 SGHRS, CDR2 YFSETQ. The J segment lost 5 bases and the V segment lost 4 bases, leaving 10 bases of the junction unmatched. The CDR3 extends over 16 amino acids. The CDR3 is CASSNTGTGVQDTQYF. In nucleotides, the CDR3 is TGCGCCAGCAGCAATACCGGGACAGGGGTGCAAGATACGCAGTATTTT.

The V and J genes are TRBV18 and TRBJ1-1; possibly TRBD1 for D (6 bases). The CDR3 loop spans 17 amino acids. Trimming stripped 3 bases from V and 0 bases from J, with 17 bases between. The V gene's germline CDR1 is KGHSH and CDR2 LQKENI. In DNA, the CDR3 is TGTGCCAGCTCACCTTCGCAGGGGCCGGCCATGAACACTGAAGCTTTCTTT. Amino acids: CASSPSQGPAMNTEAFF. Full variable domain (remainder filled in from reference TRBV18 and TRBJ1-1): NAGVMQNPRHLVRRRGQEARLRCSPMKGHSHVYWYRQLPEEGLKFMVYLQKENIIDESGMPKERFSAEFPKEGPSILRIQQVVRGDSAAYFCASSPSQGPAMNTEAFFGQGTRLTVV.

This chain uses TRBV28 with TRBJ1-1; D uncertain. V was cut by 1 base and J by 4 bases, with 7 bases left in between. Germline assignment: CDR1 MDHEN and CDR2 SYDVKM. CDR3 length equals 13 residues. CDR3 amino acids: CASSLSRSTEAFF. The CDR3 DNA follows: TGTGCCAGCAGTTTATCGAGGAGCACTGAAGCTTTCTTT.

For this clone: In the same sample, other DNA sequences code for this CDR3. This chain joins TRBV5-1 and TRBJ1-1; D may be TRBD1 (5 bases). This CDR3 spans 14 amino acids. Looked up from germline, CDR1 is SGHRS and CDR2 is YFSETQ. The ends were cut back, 0 bases at V and 1 base at J, with 7 bases in the middle. The CDR3 nucleotides are TGCGCCAGCAGCTTGGCCCAGGGGAACACTGAAGCTTTCTTT. It specifies CASSLAQGNTEAFF.

The chain recombines TRBV5-6 with TRBJ1-2, with a tentative D call TRBD1 (5 bases). Trimming removed 1 base at V and 5 bases at J, with 18 bases between. The V gene's germline CDR1 is SGHDT and CDR2 YYEEEE. This CDR3 region has 16 residues. CDR3 sequence (DNA): TGTGCCAGCAGCTTGAAGTACCGACAGTTGGGGTATGGCTACACCTTC. Translating it yields CASSLKYRQLGYGYTF.

The genes are TRBV12-5 and TRBJ2-3; TRBD1 agrees at 10 bases. With V trimmed by 5 bases and J by 4 bases, 6 bases remained unmatched. In germline, CDR1 is LGHNT, CDR2 FRNRAP. This CDR3 contains 15 residues. The CDR3 DNA follows: TGTGCTAGTGGTCCAGGGGACAGGGGACCAGATACGCAGTATTTT. Protein product: CASGPGDRGPDTQYF.

This sequence joins TRBV27 and TRBJ2-1, with D perhaps matching TRBD2 (5 bases). Germline V lookup: CDR1 MNHEY, CDR2 SMNVEV (reference sequence). The CDR3 runs to 20 residues. V lost 1 base and J lost 6, with 28 bases in between. CDR3 loop: CASSLFPAAGLLAPANEQFF. The CDR3 nucleotides read TGTGCCAGCAGTTTATTCCCCGCCGCCGGATTGCTAGCTCCGGCCAATGAGCAGTTCTTC.

This clone was seen just once. The CDR3 region has the DNA TGTGCCAGCTCCCCGGCGGGACTAGCGGGGGGGCCTAGCACAGATACGCAGTATTTT. Translation gives CASSPAGLAGGPSTDTQYF. The V and J genes are TRBV5-4 and TRBJ2-3; 16 bases line up with TRBD2. This CDR3 is built from 19 residues. Germline CDR1 SGHNT, CDR2 YYREEE (reference sequence). Trimming at V came to 7 bases and at J to 0 bases, leaving 11 bases not matched to a gene. Using reference TRBV5-4 and TRBJ2-3 for the parts outside the CDR3, the full variable domain is ETGVTQSPTHLIKTRGQQVTLRCSSQSGHNTVSWYQQALGQGPQFIFQYYREEENGRGNFPPRFSGLQFPNYSSELNVNALELDDSALYLCASSPAGLAGGPSTDTQYFGPGTRLTVL.

This clone was observed a single time. The chain combines TRBV5-1 with TRBJ1-2; tentatively, D is TRBD1 (6 bases). Trimming pared 4 bases from V and 6 bases from J, leaving 19 bases between. CDR1 and CDR2 from the germline V gene are SGHRS and YFSETQ. This CDR3 contains 15 residues. CDR3 coding DNA: TGCGCCAGCAGCCCCAACCCTTGGGGGGGCGATGGCTACACCTTC. Residues: CASSPNPWGGDGYTF. Full variable domain (outside the CDR3, taken from reference TRBV5-1 and TRBJ1-2): KAGVTQTPRYLIKTRGQQVTLSCSPISGHRSVSWYQQTPGQGLQFLFEYFSETQRNKGNFPGRFSGRQFSNSRSEMNVSTLELGDSALYLCASSPNPWGGDGYTFGSGTRLTVV.

This chain uses TRBV28 with TRBJ1-5; weak D call: TRBD1 (6 bases). The CDR3 is 17 residues long. CDR1 is MDHEN and CDR2 is SYDVKM in the germline V gene. Trimming shortened V by 2 bases and J by 6 bases, and 20 bases separated the two germline ends. CDR3 nucleotides: TGTGCCAGCAGTTTAAAATCGGGACATCAAGTTGGTCAGCCCCAGCATTTT. The encoded protein is CASSLKSGHQVGQPQHF.